This T cell receptor beta chain comes out of a study of T cells after yellow fever vaccination (dated by TCRdb to about 2019). For the study in its entirety: The SMART-Seq v4 Ultra Low Input RNA kit was used to prepare libraries from fractions with low cell numbers. To track T-cell clones before and after primary and booster YFV17D yellow fever vaccination, bulk TCR alpha and beta repertoires were sequenced longitudinally. Two healthy male donors made up the cohort, one aged 18 to 30 years and the other aged 30 to 40 years. Bulk PBMC replicates and cell subsets were isolated from blood drawn at multiple timepoints before and after both primary and secondary immunization. Points the paper makes about the study in general: A small fraction of clonotypes showed up in both the CD4 and CD8 compartments, probably as a result of convergent recombination. The study included only a couple of donors, which limits how far the findings can be generalized. Most clones expanded after primary vaccination (around 96% of CD4 and roughly 91% of CD8) were re-detected after the booster, suggesting that broad memory maintenance occurred. Computational filtering was needed because FACS-sorted repertoires could contain abundant contaminating clonotypes from the bulk population. Compared with the primary T-cell response, the secondary T-cell response was weaker but faster, peaking on day 5 rather than day 15.

Concerning this clonotype itself: Its antigen is currently not known. No qualities accompany the bases; no much larger clone lies one base away.

TCR cDNA was made using 5'RACE template switching, a step that added a universal primer site and unique molecular identifiers. Priming of cDNA synthesis was performed from both the TCR alpha and TCR beta constant segments. Two PCR steps were used to amplify libraries, with sample barcodes and sequencing adapters being added in the second step. Sequencing of libraries was done on Illumina HiSeq 2500 (2x100 bp) or NovaSeq (2x150 bp). In the authors' own workflow: Reads were demultiplexed and collapsed into UMI consensus sequences with MIGEC, and V(D)J alignment was performed with MiXCR. Using edgeR on replicate PBMC samples, clonotypes were called vaccine-responding if FDR was below 0.01 and the log2 fold change was above 5 up to day 15. CD4 or CD8 identity was assigned to each bulk clonotype according to whether the clonotype was present at higher abundance in the sequenced CD4 repertoire or the sequenced CD8 repertoire. TCRdb reanalyzed the raw reads on its own, using fastp at Q25 for trimming and MiXCR for clone calling, and kept in-frame beta chains. Records with the same CDR3 protein are collapsed into one entry carrying the most frequent genes and DNA. Clone size and V and J calls follow TCRdb, not the original study. The table for this sample lists about 300,000 distinct CDR3 sequences; around 6.8% of them were counted only once. Jointly, the top ten make up 15% to 20% of the sample.

At the junction V is shortened by 1 base and J by 2 bases, with 11 bases in between. The CDR3, from cysteine to phenylalanine, totals 15 residues. Only the CDR3 part of the read is kept: 45 bases, read in frame from the first base. CDR1 KGHSH and CDR2 LQKENI were looked up in the germline V gene. Interpreted using the paper, the treatment or condition label stands for: live attenuated yellow fever vaccine strain. Two biological replicates of bulk PBMCs were collected at each blood-draw timepoint. PBMCs were isolated from peripheral blood using a standard Ficoll-Paque protocol. TriZol was used to extract RNA from bulk PBMCs, from CD4 and CD8 fractions, and from dextramer-positive and dextramer-negative fractions.

The sequence came from a man aged 18 to 30 who received the YFV17D yellow fever vaccine. In this chain, TRBV18 is recombined with TRBJ1-1; no D gene is confidently identified. This material consisted of PBMCs, taken roughly seven weeks after the first yellow fever vaccination. The bases read TGTGCCAGCTCACCACGTACAATAACCAACACTGAAGCTTTCTTT. This yields the protein CASSPRTITNTEAFF. With all but the CDR3 taken from the reference TRBV18 and TRBJ1-1 genes, the full variable domain is: NAGVMQNPRHLVRRRGQEARLRCSPMKGHSHVYWYRQLPEEGLKFMVYLQKENIIDESGMPKERFSAEFPKEGPSILRIQQVVRGDSAAYFCASSPRTITNTEAFFGQGTRLTVV.